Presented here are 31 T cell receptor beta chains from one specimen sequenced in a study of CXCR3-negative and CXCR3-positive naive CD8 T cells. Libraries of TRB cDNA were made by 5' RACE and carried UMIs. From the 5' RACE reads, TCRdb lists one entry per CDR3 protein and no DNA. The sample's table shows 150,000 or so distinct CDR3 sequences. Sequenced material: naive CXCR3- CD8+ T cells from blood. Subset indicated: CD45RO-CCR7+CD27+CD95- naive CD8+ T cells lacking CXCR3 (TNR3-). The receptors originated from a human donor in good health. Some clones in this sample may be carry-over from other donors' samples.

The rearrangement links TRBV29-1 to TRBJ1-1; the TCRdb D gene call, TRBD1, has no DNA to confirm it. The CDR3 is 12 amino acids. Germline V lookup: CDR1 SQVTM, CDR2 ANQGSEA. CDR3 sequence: CSAGILNTEAFF.

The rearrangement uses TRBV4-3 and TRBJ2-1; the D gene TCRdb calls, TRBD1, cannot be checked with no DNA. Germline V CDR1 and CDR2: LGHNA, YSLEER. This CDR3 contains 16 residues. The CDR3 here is CASSQVGTGGYNEQFF.

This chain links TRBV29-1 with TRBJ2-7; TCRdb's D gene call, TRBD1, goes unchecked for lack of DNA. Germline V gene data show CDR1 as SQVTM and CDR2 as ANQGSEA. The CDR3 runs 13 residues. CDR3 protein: CSVLDRATYEQYF.

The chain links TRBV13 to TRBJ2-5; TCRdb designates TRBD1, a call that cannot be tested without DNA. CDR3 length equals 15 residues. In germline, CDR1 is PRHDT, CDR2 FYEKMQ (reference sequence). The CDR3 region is CASSSRRTGRETQYF. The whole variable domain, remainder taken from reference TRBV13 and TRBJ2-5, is AAGVIQSPRHLIKEKRETATLKCYPIPRHDTVYWYQQGPGQDPQFLISFYEKMQSDKGSIPDRFSAQQFSDYHSELNMSSLELGDSALYFCASSSRRTGRETQYFGPGTRLLVL.

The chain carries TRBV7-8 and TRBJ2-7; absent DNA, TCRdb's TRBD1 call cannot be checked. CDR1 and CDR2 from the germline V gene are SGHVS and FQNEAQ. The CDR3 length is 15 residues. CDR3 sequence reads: CASSSRQGQDYEQYF.

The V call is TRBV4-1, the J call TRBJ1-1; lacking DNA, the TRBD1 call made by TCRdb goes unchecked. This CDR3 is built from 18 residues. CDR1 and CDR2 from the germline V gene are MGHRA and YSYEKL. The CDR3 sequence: CASSQVRQGVGVNTEAFF.

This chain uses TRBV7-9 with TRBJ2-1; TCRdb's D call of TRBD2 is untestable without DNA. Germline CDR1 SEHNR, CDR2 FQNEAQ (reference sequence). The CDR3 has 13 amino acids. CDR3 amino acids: CASSSGGPHEQFF.

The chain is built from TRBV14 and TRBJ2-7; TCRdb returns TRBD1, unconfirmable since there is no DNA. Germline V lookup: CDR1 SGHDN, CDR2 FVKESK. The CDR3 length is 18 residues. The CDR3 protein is CASSQVRGSGVEGYEQYF. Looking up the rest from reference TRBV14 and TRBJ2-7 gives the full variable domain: EAGVTQFPSHSVIEKGQTVTLRCDPISGHDNLYWYRRVMGKEIKFLLHFVKESKQDESGMPNNRFLAERTGGTYSTLKVQPAELEDSGVYFCASSQVRGSGVEGYEQYFGPGTRLTVT.

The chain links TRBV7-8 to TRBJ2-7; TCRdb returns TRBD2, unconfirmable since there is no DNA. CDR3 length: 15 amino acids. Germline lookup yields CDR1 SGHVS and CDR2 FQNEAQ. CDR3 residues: CASSLGSSGIYEQYF.

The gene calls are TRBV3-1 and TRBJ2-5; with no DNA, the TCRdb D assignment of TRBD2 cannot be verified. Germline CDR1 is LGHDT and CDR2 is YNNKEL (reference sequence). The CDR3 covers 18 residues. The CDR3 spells CASSQETSGRRLRETQYF.

The CDR3 spells CSVVAGIEQYF. V is TRBV29-1 and J is TRBJ2-7; the TRBD1 assignment by TCRdb is unverifiable without DNA. Germline assignment: CDR1 SQVTM and CDR2 ANQGSEA. CDR3 length equals 11 residues.

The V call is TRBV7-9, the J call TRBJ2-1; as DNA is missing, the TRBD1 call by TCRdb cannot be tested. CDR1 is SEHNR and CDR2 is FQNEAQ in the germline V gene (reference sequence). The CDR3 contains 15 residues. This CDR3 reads CASSPRGQEDNEQFF. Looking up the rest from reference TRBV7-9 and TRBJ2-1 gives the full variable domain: DTGVSQNPRHKITKRGQNVTFRCDPISEHNRLYWYRQTLGQGPEFLTYFQNEAQLEKSRLLSDRFSAERPKGSFSTLEIQRTEQGDSAMYLCASSPRGQEDNEQFFGPGTRLTVL.

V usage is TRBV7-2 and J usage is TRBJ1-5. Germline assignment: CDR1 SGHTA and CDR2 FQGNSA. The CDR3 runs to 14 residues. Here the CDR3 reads CASSLADYNQPQHF.

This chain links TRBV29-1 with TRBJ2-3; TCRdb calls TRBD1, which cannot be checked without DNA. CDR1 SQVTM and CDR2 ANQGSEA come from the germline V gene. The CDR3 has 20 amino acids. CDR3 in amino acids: CSVEDPYHTGAGDIADTQYF.

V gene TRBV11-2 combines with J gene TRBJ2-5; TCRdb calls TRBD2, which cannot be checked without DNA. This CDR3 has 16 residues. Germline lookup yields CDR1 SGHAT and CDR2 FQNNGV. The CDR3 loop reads CASSFGRAGGQETQYF.

The CDR3 is CASSADNEQFF. The rearrangement uses TRBV9 and TRBJ2-1. In germline, CDR1 is SGDLS, CDR2 YYNGEE. This CDR3 contains 11 residues.

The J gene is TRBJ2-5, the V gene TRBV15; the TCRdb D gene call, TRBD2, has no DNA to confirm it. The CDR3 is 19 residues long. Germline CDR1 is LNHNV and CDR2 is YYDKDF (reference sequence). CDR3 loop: CATSREGLAGGPDQETQYF.

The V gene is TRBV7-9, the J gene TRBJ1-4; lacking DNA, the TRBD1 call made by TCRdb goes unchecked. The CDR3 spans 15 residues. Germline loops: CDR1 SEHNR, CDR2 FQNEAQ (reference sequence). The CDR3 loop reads CASSARQGSNEKLFF.

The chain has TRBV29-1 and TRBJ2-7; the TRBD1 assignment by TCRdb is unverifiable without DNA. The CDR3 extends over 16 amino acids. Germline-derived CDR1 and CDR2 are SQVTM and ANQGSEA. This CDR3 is CSVEFRGQGASREQYF.

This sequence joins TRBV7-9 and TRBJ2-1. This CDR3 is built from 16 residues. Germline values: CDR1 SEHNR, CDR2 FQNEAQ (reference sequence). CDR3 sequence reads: CASSLATSGPYNEQFF.

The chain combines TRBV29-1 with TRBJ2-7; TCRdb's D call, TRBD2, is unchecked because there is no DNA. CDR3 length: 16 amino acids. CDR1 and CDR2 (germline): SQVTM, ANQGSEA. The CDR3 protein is CSVEAFLAGASYEQYF.

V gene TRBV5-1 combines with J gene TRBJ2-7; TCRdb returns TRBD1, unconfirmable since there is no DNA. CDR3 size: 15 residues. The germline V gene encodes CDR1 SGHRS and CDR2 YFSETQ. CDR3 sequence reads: CASSPRQGATYEQYF.

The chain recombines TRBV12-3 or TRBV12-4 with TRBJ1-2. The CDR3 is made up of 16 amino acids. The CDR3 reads CASIGGDLAGNYGYTF.

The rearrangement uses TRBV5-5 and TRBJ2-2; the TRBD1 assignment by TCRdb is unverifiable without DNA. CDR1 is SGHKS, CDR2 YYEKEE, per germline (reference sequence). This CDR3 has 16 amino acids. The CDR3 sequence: CASSLEGWGAAGELFF.

CDR3 sequence reads: CATFSAGELFF. V and J are TRBV7-9 and TRBJ2-2; the TCRdb call, TRBD2, lacks DNA for checking. Germline V gives CDR1 SEHNR, CDR2 FQNEAQ (reference sequence). This CDR3 spans 11 amino acids.

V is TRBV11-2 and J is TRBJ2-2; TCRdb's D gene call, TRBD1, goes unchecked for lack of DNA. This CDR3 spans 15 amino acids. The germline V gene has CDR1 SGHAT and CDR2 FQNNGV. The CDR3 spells CASSSYRGRSGELFF.

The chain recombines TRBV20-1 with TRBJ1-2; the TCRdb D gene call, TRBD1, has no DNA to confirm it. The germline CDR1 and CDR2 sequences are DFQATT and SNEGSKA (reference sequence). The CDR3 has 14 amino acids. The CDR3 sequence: CSAAALGRGGGYTF.

The CDR3 loop is CATSRDLLAGANEQFF. V usage is TRBV15 and J usage is TRBJ2-1; TCRdb designates TRBD2, a call that cannot be tested without DNA. The CDR3 totals 16 residues. Germline V gives CDR1 LNHNV, CDR2 YYDKDF (reference sequence).

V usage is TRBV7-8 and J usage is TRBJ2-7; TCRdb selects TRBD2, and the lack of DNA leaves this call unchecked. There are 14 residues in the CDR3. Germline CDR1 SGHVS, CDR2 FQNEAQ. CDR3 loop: CASSLGGALYEQYF.

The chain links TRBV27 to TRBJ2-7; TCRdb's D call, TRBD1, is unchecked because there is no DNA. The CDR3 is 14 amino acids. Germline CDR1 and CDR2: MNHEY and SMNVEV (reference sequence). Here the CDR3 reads CASSFGAGGYEQYF.

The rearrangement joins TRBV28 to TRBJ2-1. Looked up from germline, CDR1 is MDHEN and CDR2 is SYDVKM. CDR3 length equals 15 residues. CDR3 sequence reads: CASSSRLAYYNEQFF.